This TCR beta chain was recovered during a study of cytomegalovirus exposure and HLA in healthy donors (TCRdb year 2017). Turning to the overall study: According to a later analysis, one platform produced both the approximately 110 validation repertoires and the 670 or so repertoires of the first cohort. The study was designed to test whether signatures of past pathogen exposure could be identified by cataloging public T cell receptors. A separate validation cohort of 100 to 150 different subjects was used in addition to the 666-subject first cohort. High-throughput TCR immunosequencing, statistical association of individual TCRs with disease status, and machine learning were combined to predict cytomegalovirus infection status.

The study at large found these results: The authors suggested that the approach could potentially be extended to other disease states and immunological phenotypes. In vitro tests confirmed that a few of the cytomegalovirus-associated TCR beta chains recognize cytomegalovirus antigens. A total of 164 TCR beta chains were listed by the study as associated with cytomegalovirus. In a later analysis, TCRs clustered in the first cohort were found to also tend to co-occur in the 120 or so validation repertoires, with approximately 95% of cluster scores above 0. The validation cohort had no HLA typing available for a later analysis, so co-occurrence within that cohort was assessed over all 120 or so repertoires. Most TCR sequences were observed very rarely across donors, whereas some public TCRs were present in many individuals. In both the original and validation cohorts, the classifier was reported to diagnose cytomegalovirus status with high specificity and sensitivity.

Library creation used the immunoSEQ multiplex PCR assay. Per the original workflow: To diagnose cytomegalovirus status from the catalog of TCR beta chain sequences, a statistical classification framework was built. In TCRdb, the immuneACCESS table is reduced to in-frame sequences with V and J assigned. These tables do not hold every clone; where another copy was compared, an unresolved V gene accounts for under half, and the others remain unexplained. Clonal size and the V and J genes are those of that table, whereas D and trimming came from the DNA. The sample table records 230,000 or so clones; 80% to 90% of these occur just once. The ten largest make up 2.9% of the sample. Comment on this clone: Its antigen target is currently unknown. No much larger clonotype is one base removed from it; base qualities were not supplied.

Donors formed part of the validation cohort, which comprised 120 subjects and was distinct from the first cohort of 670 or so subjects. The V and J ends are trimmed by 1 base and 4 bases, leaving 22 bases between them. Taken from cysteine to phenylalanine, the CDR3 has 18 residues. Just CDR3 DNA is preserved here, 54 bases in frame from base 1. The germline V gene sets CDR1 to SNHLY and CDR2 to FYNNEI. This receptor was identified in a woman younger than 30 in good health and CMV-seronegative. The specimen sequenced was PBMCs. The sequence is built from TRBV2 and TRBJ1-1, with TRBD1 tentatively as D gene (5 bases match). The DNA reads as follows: TGTGCCAGCAGTGAAGGGTCGGACACCCGCCTTTGGCCCACTGAAGCTTTCTTT. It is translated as CASSEGSDTRLWPTEAFF.